The clone carrying this T cell receptor beta chain was counted many times. Its antigen is not identified. This sample stems from a study of human T cells and chemical hapten exposure. Unique molecular identifiers were attached to individual cDNA molecules during library preparation. Authors' processing steps: Sampled TCR counts reached a median of approximately 100,000 per sample, with values ranging from 23,224 to 690,600. MiXCR, applied by TCRdb to the RACE reads, yields one record per CDR3 protein. These V and J calls originate from TCRdb's pipeline instead of the authors' own analysis. Found here are under 60,000 distinct CDR3 sequences, 11% of them singletons; the top ten hold about 1.7%. The CDR3 length is 14 residues. The junction had 5 bases not matched to a gene; V was cut back by 6 bases and J by 1 base. Germline assignment: CDR1 ENHRY and CDR2 SYGVKD. Time point specified: patch test 1, 2 weeks after DPC sensitization. Documented treatment: therapeutic diphenylcyclopropenone sensitization with weekly scalp DPC. Before extraction, the whole blood was not fractionated, and total RNA was taken from it.

Findings of the study overall: DPC sensitization did not alter TCRs above 1 in 1000 frequency. Counts of TCRs expanded at PT1 correlated positively with patch test score.

The input for sequencing was whole blood, taken in connection with sensitization to the hapten diphenylcyclopropenone (DPC). The chain has TRBV10-3 and TRBJ2-5; TRBD1 matches at 7 bases. The TCR originated in a woman between 40 and 50 years old with alopecia areata. Some clones in this sample may be carry-over from other donors' samples. This CDR3 is CAISYGTAQETQYF. DNA for the CDR3: TGTGCCATCAGCTATGGGACAGCCCAAGAGACCCAGTACTTC.